Listed below are T cell receptor beta chains from one sample, sequenced in a study of identifying expanded T cells in peripheral blood. Generated by immunoSEQ multiplex PCR, the TCRdb table keeps only in-frame clones and is missing some. The table lists about 97,000 clones, roughly 87% of them singletons, with about a sixth in the top ten. The specimen sequenced was blood. The receptors originated from a person aged 18 to 69 in good health. Each CDR3 is given with its conserved first and last residue. The order of the fields is CDR3 length, V gene, clone size, J gene, D gene, CDR3 DNA, CDR3 protein. The D gene is left open where the match is weak. Some rows have no size entry. The others give once, few or many, or a class for an expanded clone.

length: 14; V: TRBV19; size: -; J: TRBJ2-7; D: TRBD1; DNA: TGTGCCAGTAGTCGGACAGGGGCAGCCTACGAGCAGTACTTC; CDR3: CASSRTGAAYEQYF
length: 16; V: TRBV5-1; size: -; J: TRBJ2-6; D: -; DNA: TGCGCCAGCAGCTTGGAGCCCCTCTCTGGGGCCAACGTCCTGACTTTC; CDR3: CASSLEPLSGANVLTF
length: 14; V: TRBV4-3; size: -; J: TRBJ1-1; D: -; DNA: TGCGCCAGCAGCCAAGAATCAGGGTGGGGTGAAGCTTTCTTT; CDR3: CASSQESGWGEAFF
length: 15; V: TRBV7-6; size: -; J: TRBJ2-1; D: TRBD2; DNA: TGTGCCAGCAGCTCACGGGGGGGCGATAACGATGAGCAGTTCTTC; CDR3: CASSSRGGDNDEQFF
length: 17; V: TRBV10-3; size: -; J: TRBJ1-2; D: -; DNA: TGTGCCATCAGTGAGTCTGGGGACCTGACAGGTTACTATGGCTACACCTTC; CDR3: CAISESGDLTGYYGYTF
length: 13; V: TRBV10-3; size: -; J: TRBJ1-1; D: -; DNA: TGTGCCATCAGGGATAATTTTAACACTGAAGCTTTCTTT; CDR3: CAIRDNFNTEAFF
length: 13; V: TRBV10-2; size: -; J: TRBJ2-5; D: TRBD2; DNA: TGCGCCGGGGGGGGTTTAAACCAAGAGACCCAGTACTTC; CDR3: CAGGGLNQETQYF
length: 17; V: TRBV13; size: -; J: TRBJ2-7; D: TRBD1; DNA: TGTGCCAGCAGCTTAGATCTCGGAGGGCAGGGGGCGAGGGAGCAGTACTTC; CDR3: CASSLDLGGQGAREQYF
length: 15; V: TRBV9; size: -; J: TRBJ2-1; D: TRBD2; DNA: TGTGCCAGCAGCGTTCGACTAGCGGGGGGCAATGAGCAGTTCTTC; CDR3: CASSVRLAGGNEQFF
length: 12; V: TRBV28; size: -; J: TRBJ2-5; D: -; DNA: TGTGCCAGCAGGGGGGGAGTGGAGACCCAGTACTTC; CDR3: CASRGGVETQYF
length: 15; V: TRBV7-9; size: once; J: TRBJ1-1; D: TRBD1; DNA: TGTGCCAGCAGCAGCCGGGACAGCCTTAACACTGAAGCTTTCTTT; CDR3: CASSSRDSLNTEAFF
length: 15; V: TRBV6-5; size: -; J: TRBJ1-1; D: -; DNA: TGTGCCAGCAGTCCCGGGGGGGAGGGTAGAACTGAAGCTTTCTTT; CDR3: CASSPGGEGRTEAFF
length: 14; V: TRBV9; size: -; J: TRBJ2-5; D: -; DNA: TGTGCCAGCAGCGTAGGCCCGGAGGGAGAGACCCAGTACTTC; CDR3: CASSVGPEGETQYF
length: 13; V: TRBV7-2; size: -; J: TRBJ2-1; D: -; DNA: TGTGCCAGCAACCTGGGGCTGGCCAATGAGCAGTTCTTC; CDR3: CASNLGLANEQFF
length: 15; V: TRBV28; size: -; J: TRBJ2-1; D: TRBD1; DNA: TGTGCCAGCAGTTTAAGTGGACAGGGGGCCGATGAGCAGTTCTTC; CDR3: CASSLSGQGADEQFF
length: 16; V: TRBV18; size: -; J: TRBJ2-1; D: TRBD1; DNA: TGTGCCAGCTCACTTCTGGGACAGGGGGCGAGGAATGAGCAGTTCTTC; CDR3: CASSLLGQGARNEQFF
length: 16; V: TRBV5-1; size: -; J: TRBJ1-5; D: -; DNA: TGCGCCAGCAGCTTGGGACCGCAGTCCCTCAATCAGCCCCAGCATTTT; CDR3: CASSLGPQSLNQPQHF
length: 15; V: TRBV18; size: -; J: TRBJ1-3; D: -; DNA: TGTGCCAGCTCACCAGAACTCAGCTCTGGAAACACCATATATTTT; CDR3: CASSPELSSGNTIYF
length: 15; V: TRBV19; size: -; J: TRBJ2-7; D: TRBD1; DNA: TGTGCCAGTAGCACCCGCGGACAGGGTATGTACGAGCAGTACTTC; CDR3: CASSTRGQGMYEQYF
length: 16; V: TRBV19; size: -; J: TRBJ2-7; D: TRBD1; DNA: TGTGCCAGTAGTATAGTCCCGGGACAGGAGAAAAGCGAGCAGTACTTC; CDR3: CASSIVPGQEKSEQYF
length: 12; V: TRBV11-2; size: -; J: TRBJ1-1; D: -; DNA: TGTGCCAGCAGCCAATCGAACACTGAAGCTTTCTTT; CDR3: CASSQSNTEAFF
length: 14; V: TRBV5-4; size: -; J: TRBJ2-1; D: TRBD2; DNA: TGTGCCAGCAGCCGCGGGGGGCCCGTCAATGAGCAGTTCTTC; CDR3: CASSRGGPVNEQFF
length: 14; V: TRBV10-3; size: -; J: TRBJ1-3; D: TRBD1; DNA: TGTGCCATCTCCAGGGGGTTGTCTGGAAACACCATATATTTT; CDR3: CAISRGLSGNTIYF
length: 15; V: TRBV11-2; size: -; J: TRBJ1-2; D: TRBD1; DNA: TGTGCCAGCAGCTTCAACCGGGACAGCTACTATGGCTACACCTTC; CDR3: CASSFNRDSYYGYTF
length: 15; V: TRBV11-2; size: -; J: TRBJ1-2; D: TRBD1; DNA: TGTGCCAGCAGCGGAACACTACAGGGGGCGGGAGGCTACACCTTC; CDR3: CASSGTLQGAGGYTF
length: 14; V: TRBV19; size: -; J: TRBJ1-2; D: TRBD1; DNA: TGTGCCAGTAGCCAAACCGGGACAGGGCTCGGCTACACCTTC; CDR3: CASSQTGTGLGYTF
length: 13; V: TRBV12-5; size: -; J: TRBJ1-1; D: TRBD1; DNA: TGTGCTAGTGGTAAGGGACAGCACACTGAAGCTTTCTTT; CDR3: CASGKGQHTEAFF
length: 12; V: TRBV19; size: once; J: TRBJ1-2; D: TRBD1; DNA: TGTGCCAGTGCACAGGGGGCGAGTGGCTACACCTTC; CDR3: CASAQGASGYTF
length: 17; V: TRBV7-6; size: once; J: TRBJ1-6; D: TRBD1; DNA: TGTGCCAGCAGCCAAGACAGGGAGGTCTCCCATAATTCACCCCTCCACTTT; CDR3: CASSQDREVSHNSPLHF
length: 14; V: TRBV30; size: -; J: TRBJ1-2; D: TRBD1; DNA: TGTGCCTGGAGTCGGACAGGGTTCGACTATGGCTACACCTTC; CDR3: CAWSRTGFDYGYTF
length: 16; V: TRBV18; size: -; J: TRBJ1-1; D: -; DNA: TGTGCCAGCTCACCACGCGGATCAACATTGAACACTGAAGCTTTCTTT; CDR3: CASSPRGSTLNTEAFF
length: 17; V: TRBV6-1; size: -; J: TRBJ1-3; D: -; DNA: TGTGCCAGCAGTGCCTCCGCTGGGGGGGGGTCTGGAAACACCATATATTTT; CDR3: CASSASAGGGSGNTIYF
length: 12; V: TRBV14; size: few; J: TRBJ2-7; D: -; DNA: TGTGCCAGCAGCCGCGTCCCCTACGAGCAGTACTTC; CDR3: CASSRVPYEQYF
length: 19; V: TRBV21-1; size: -; J: TRBJ1-2; D: -; DNA: TGTGCCAGCAGCTGCCGTGAGGGGCCCGGGACAGGGGGCTGGTATGGCTACACCTTC; CDR3: CASSCREGPGTGGWYGYTF
length: 13; V: TRBV18; size: few; J: TRBJ2-7; D: -; DNA: TGTGCCAGCTGGGCGGCGAGCTCCTACGAGCAGTACTTC; CDR3: CASWAASSYEQYF
length: 14; V: TRBV5-1; size: once; J: TRBJ2-7; D: -; DNA: TGCGCCAGCAGCTTGGGACCTCAATCCTACGAGCAGTACTTC; CDR3: CASSLGPQSYEQYF
length: 13; V: TRBV11-3; size: -; J: TRBJ2-1; D: -; DNA: TGTGCCAGCAGCGAAATGACATGGTCGGAGCAGTTCTTC; CDR3: CASSEMTWSEQFF
length: 14; V: TRBV21-1; size: -; J: TRBJ2-7; D: -; DNA: TGTGCCAGCAGCAAATGGGACGCAGGAGGCGAGCAGTACTTC; CDR3: CASSKWDAGGEQYF
length: 14; V: TRBV2; size: -; J: TRBJ1-4; D: -; DNA: TGTGCCAGCAGTGCGGTGGCGGCTAATGAAAAACTGTTTTTT; CDR3: CASSAVAANEKLFF
length: 16; V: TRBV5-6; size: -; J: TRBJ2-3; D: -; DNA: TGTGCCAGCAGCCGGCCCGACCGTCCTAGCACAGATACGCAGTATTTT; CDR3: CASSRPDRPSTDTQYF
length: 14; V: TRBV5-1; size: -; J: TRBJ1-1; D: -; DNA: TGCGCCAGCAGCTGGGCGAGTACAGGACCTGAAGCTTTCTTT; CDR3: CASSWASTGPEAFF
length: 15; V: TRBV5-8; size: -; J: TRBJ1-2; D: -; DNA: TGTGCCAGCAGTTTTTCAGGGGCCCCCAACTATGGCTACACCTTC; CDR3: CASSFSGAPNYGYTF
length: 15; V: TRBV27; size: -; J: TRBJ2-2; D: -; DNA: TGTGCCAGCACCCCCAGCTGGGGAGGCACCGGGGAGCTGTTTTTT; CDR3: CASTPSWGGTGELFF
length: 15; V: TRBV6-5; size: once; J: TRBJ1-3; D: -; DNA: TGTGCCAGCAGTTACTCCAGGATGAAAAGAAACACCATATATTTT; CDR3: CASSYSRMKRNTIYF
length: 13; V: TRBV6-1; size: -; J: TRBJ1-1; D: -; DNA: TGTGCCAGCAGTGAAGGGGCCTTAGCTGAAGCTTTCTTT; CDR3: CASSEGALAEAFF
length: 11; V: TRBV20-1; size: -; J: TRBJ2-5; D: TRBD2; DNA: TGCAGTGCCGAGACTAGCGAGACCCAGTACTTC; CDR3: CSAETSETQYF
length: 17; V: TRBV4-2; size: -; J: TRBJ1-1; D: TRBD1; DNA: TGTGCCAGCAGTCCTACGACTCCGGGACAGGGGAACACTGAAGCTTTCTTT; CDR3: CASSPTTPGQGNTEAFF
length: 16; V: TRBV9; size: -; J: TRBJ1-4; D: -; DNA: TGTGCCAGCAGCGGCTCCGGGCCACGGCGTACGGGAAAACTGTTTTTT; CDR3: CASSGSGPRRTGKLFF
length: 14; V: TRBV28; size: -; J: TRBJ2-4; D: -; DNA: TGTGCCAGCAGTTCGGGACAAGTCAAAAACATTCAGTACTTC; CDR3: CASSSGQVKNIQYF
length: 16; V: TRBV6-1; size: -; J: TRBJ2-1; D: -; DNA: TGTGCCAGCAGTGTCTGGAGGGGAACTACCTACAATGAGCAGTTCTTC; CDR3: CASSVWRGTTYNEQFF
length: 13; V: TRBV2; size: -; J: TRBJ1-4; D: -; DNA: TGTGCCAGCAGTGAAGTTCTAAATGAAAAACTGTTTTTT; CDR3: CASSEVLNEKLFF
length: 16; V: TRBV9; size: -; J: TRBJ1-6; D: -; DNA: TGTGCCAGCAGCGTAGACGGGTCCATCTATAATTCACCCCTCCACTTT; CDR3: CASSVDGSIYNSPLHF
length: 14; V: TRBV11-2; size: -; J: TRBJ2-7; D: TRBD1; DNA: TGTGCCAGCAGCTTAGGGGGACAGGTCTACGAGCAGTACTTC; CDR3: CASSLGGQVYEQYF
length: 14; V: TRBV4-3; size: -; J: TRBJ2-3; D: -; DNA: TGCGCCAGCAGCCAAGAGGGAGTCACAGATACGCAGTATTTT; CDR3: CASSQEGVTDTQYF
length: 17; V: TRBV14; size: -; J: TRBJ2-2; D: TRBD2; DNA: TGTGCCAGCAGCCAAGATCGGGGACTAGGGAGTACCGGGGAGCTGTTTTTT; CDR3: CASSQDRGLGSTGELFF
length: 15; V: TRBV19; size: -; J: TRBJ2-7; D: -; DNA: TGTGCCAGTAGTATAAGCCGGACAGCTCCCTACGAGCAGTACTTC; CDR3: CASSISRTAPYEQYF
length: 16; V: TRBV18; size: few; J: TRBJ2-2; D: -; DNA: TGTGCCAGCTCACCAGGGGGCTACCTGAACACCGGGGAGCTGTTTTTT; CDR3: CASSPGGYLNTGELFF